This is a list of T cell receptor beta chains from one sample in a study of T cells after yellow fever vaccination. TCRdb reanalysed the 5' RACE reads using MiXCR and keeps one entry per CDR3 protein. The table includes about 300,000 distinct CDR3 sequences, around 9.3% detected once. The material was CD4+ T cells sorted from PBMCs, obtained 5 days after the yellow fever booster vaccination. The receptors were gathered from a man aged 18 to 29 who received the YFV17D yellow fever vaccine. Each CDR3 is given with its conserved first and last residue. The D gene is left open where the match is weak. Clone size, where shown, is once, few, many, or a class for clones that have expanded.

CDR3	DNA	D	size	V	J
CASSYDRGNTEAFF	TGTGCCAGCAGCTATGACAGGGGGAACACTGAAGCTTTCTTT	TRBD1	few	TRBV6-5	TRBJ1-1
CSAPGQGAEAFF	TGCAGTGCCCCCGGACAGGGAGCTGAAGCTTTCTTT	TRBD1	many	TRBV20-1	TRBJ1-1
CASSQGRLSTDTQYF	TGTGCCAGCAGCCAAGGGCGGTTGAGCACAGATACGCAGTATTTT	.	.	TRBV3-1	TRBJ2-3
CASSRGDPQETQYF	TGCGCCAGCAGCAGGGGGGACCCCCAAGAGACCCAGTACTTC	.	many	TRBV5-1	TRBJ2-5
CSVEGQIDGYTF	TGCAGCGTTGAAGGACAGATAGATGGCTACACCTTC	.	.	TRBV29-1	TRBJ1-2
CSVDSEAFF	TGCAGCGTGGACAGTGAAGCTTTCTTT	.	.	TRBV20-1	TRBJ1-1
CASSLGDRVEKLFF	TGTGCCAGCAGTTTAGGGGACAGGGTCGAAAAACTGTTTTTT	TRBD1	.	TRBV12-3/TRBV12-4	TRBJ1-4
CASSPPSGGIEQFF	TGTGCCAGCTCACCCCCTAGCGGGGGTATTGAGCAGTTCTTC	TRBD2	few	TRBV18	TRBJ2-1
CASSRFDRDRASTGELFF	TGCGCCAGCAGCCGTTTCGACCGGGACAGGGCTAGCACCGGGGAGCTGTTTTTT	TRBD1	few	TRBV5-1	TRBJ2-2
CATSSPGAGNTIYF	TGTGCCACCAGTTCCCCAGGGGCTGGAAACACCATATATTTT	.	many	TRBV15	TRBJ1-3
CSATDSPGDEQFF	TGCAGTGCTACCGACAGCCCTGGGGATGAGCAGTTCTTC	.	few	TRBV20-1	TRBJ2-1
CASSRRRSHQETQYF	TGTGCCAGCAGCCGTAGGAGGTCCCACCAAGAGACCCAGTACTTC	.	few	TRBV14	TRBJ2-5
CASSVWVGANVLTF	TGTGCCAGCAGCGTATGGGTGGGGGCCAACGTCCTGACTTTC	.	.	TRBV9	TRBJ2-6
CASSLNRGPGNTIYF	TGTGCCAGCAGCCTTAACAGGGGGCCTGGAAACACCATATATTTT	TRBD1	few	TRBV5-5	TRBJ1-3
CASRHGVGESPLHF	TGTGCCAGCCGACACGGGGTGGGAGAATCACCCCTCCACTTT	.	.	TRBV12-3/TRBV12-4	TRBJ1-6
CASKPSGAGELFF	TGCGCCAGCAAGCCGTCGGGCGCCGGGGAGCTGTTTTTT	.	.	TRBV5-1	TRBJ2-2
CASSEAGFSSYEQYF	TGTGCCAGCAGTGAAGCAGGCTTTTCCTCCTACGAGCAGTACTTC	.	many	TRBV2	TRBJ2-7
CASSQQGGPYEQYF	TGTGCCAGCAGCCAGCAGGGAGGACCCTACGAGCAGTACTTC	.	.	TRBV3-1	TRBJ2-7
CASSLEAQGHGYTF	TGCGCCAGCAGCTTGGAGGCCCAAGGGCATGGCTACACCTTC	.	many	TRBV5-1	TRBJ1-2
CSASAGSANYGYTF	TGCAGTGCTAGCGCAGGGAGTGCAAACTATGGCTACACCTTC	.	few	TRBV20-1	TRBJ1-2
CASSLELRGGTNSPLHF	TGTGCCAGCAGCTTAGAGCTAAGAGGGGGGACGAATTCACCCCTCCACTTT	.	few	TRBV7-8	TRBJ1-6
CASSTDRGIYGYTF	TGTGCCAGTAGTACCGACAGGGGAATATATGGCTACACCTTC	TRBD1	.	TRBV19	TRBJ1-2